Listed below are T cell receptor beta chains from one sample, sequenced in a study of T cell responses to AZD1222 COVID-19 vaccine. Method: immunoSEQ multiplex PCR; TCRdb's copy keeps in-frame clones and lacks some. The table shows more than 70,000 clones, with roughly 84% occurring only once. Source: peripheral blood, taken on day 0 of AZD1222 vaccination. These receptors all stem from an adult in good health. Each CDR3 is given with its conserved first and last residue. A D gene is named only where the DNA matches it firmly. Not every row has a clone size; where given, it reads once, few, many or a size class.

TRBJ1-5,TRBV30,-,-,CAWSTTGSSNQPQHF,TGTGCCTGGAGTACTACAGGGTCCAGCAATCAGCCCCAGCATTTT
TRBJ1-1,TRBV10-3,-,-,CAISESNREIEAFF,TGTGCCATCAGTGAGTCGAACAGGGAGATTGAAGCTTTCTTT
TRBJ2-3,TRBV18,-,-,CASSRGTLRIMDTQYF,TGTGCCAGCTCAAGAGGGACATTACGAATAATGGATACGCAGTATTTT
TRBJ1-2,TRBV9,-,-,CASSGTGTGFGYTF,TGTGCCAGCAGCGGAACCGGGACGGGATTTGGCTACACCTTC
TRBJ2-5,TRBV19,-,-,CASSMSPGKETQYF,TGTGCCAGTAGTATGAGCCCGGGAAAAGAGACCCAGTACTTC
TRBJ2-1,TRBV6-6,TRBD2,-,CASSYAAGRDEQFF,TGTGCCAGCAGTTACGCCGCGGGGAGGGATGAGCAGTTCTTC
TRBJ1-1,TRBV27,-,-,CASSLSGSTEAFF,TGTGCCAGCAGTTTATCAGGGAGCACTGAAGCTTTCTTT
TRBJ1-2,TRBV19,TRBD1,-,CASSDREGGYTF,TGTGCCAGTTCGGACAGGGAAGGTGGCTACACCTTC
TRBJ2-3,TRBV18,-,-,CASLPGPPRDTQYF,TGTGCCAGCTTGCCAGGGCCCCCGCGCGATACGCAGTATTTT
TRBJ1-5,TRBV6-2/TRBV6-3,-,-,CASSHGPNQPQHF,TGTGCCAGCAGCCACGGACCAAATCAGCCCCAGCATTTT
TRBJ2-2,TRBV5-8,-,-,CANPGRPDTLLSGELFF,TGTGCCAACCCTGGACGGCCCGATACCCTACTTTCCGGGGAGCTGTTTTTT
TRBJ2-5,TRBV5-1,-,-,CASSSGTGGETQYF,TGCGCCAGCAGCTCCGGGACTGGAGGAGAGACCCAGTACTTC
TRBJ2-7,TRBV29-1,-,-,CSGGNPPTYEQYF,TGCAGCGGAGGGAACCCCCCGACCTACGAGCAGTACTTC
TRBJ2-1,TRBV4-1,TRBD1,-,CASSQGSGGARNEQFF,TGCGCCAGCAGCCAAGGATCAGGGGGCGCGAGGAATGAGCAGTTCTTC
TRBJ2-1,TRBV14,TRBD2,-,CASSQQILAGAYNEQFF,TGTGCCAGCAGCCAGCAAATACTAGCGGGGGCTTACAATGAGCAGTTCTTC
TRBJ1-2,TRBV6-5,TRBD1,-,CASRPTGGVGYTF,TGTGCCAGCAGACCTACAGGGGGAGTTGGCTACACCTTC
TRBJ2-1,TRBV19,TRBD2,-,CASRPGVAGYNEQFF,TGTGCCAGTAGACCCGGGGTAGCGGGGTACAATGAGCAGTTCTTC
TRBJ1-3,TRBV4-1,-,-,CASSQVEVRGSGNTIYF,TGCGCCAGCAGCCAAGTCGAAGTCCGGGGTTCTGGAAACACCATATATTTT
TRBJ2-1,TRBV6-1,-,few,CASSENHRGGVSYNEQFF,TGTGCCAGCAGTGAAAATCATCGGGGCGGGGTCTCCTACAATGAGCAGTTCTTC
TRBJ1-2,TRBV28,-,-,CASGRQRGYTF,TGTGCCAGCGGCCGACAGCGTGGCTACACCTTC
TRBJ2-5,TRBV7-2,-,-,CASRRGSRETQYF,TGTGCCAGCAGAAGAGGGAGCAGGGAGACCCAGTACTTC
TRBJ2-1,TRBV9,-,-,CASSAGSSYSYNEQFF,TGTGCCAGCAGCGCCGGGTCTAGTTACTCCTACAATGAGCAGTTCTTC
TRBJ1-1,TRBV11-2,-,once,CASSSPGQGAFF,TGTGCCAGCAGCTCACCCGGGCAAGGAGCTTTCTTT
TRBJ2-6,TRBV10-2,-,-,CASMQGISGANVLTF,TGCGCCAGCATGCAGGGAATCTCTGGGGCCAACGTCCTGACTTTC
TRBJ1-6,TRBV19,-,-,CASNGYNSPLHF,TGTGCCAGTAACGGCTATAATTCACCCCTCCACTTT
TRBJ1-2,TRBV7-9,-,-,CASSPGGSAGGYTF,TGTGCCAGCAGCCCCGGTGGCTCGGCGGGAGGCTACACCTTC
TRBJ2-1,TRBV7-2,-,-,CASSLKGSGGQFF,TGTGCCAGCAGCTTAAAGGGGTCGGGTGGGCAGTTCTTC
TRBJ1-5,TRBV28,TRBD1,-,CASSSYPDRGNNQPQHF,TGTGCCAGCAGTTCCTACCCGGACAGGGGGAACAATCAGCCCCAGCATTTT
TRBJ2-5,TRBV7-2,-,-,CASSLVRLTKSTQYF,TGTGCCAGCAGCTTAGTGCGACTAACCAAGAGTACCCAGTACTTC
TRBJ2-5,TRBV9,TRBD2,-,CASSVGDSGGVEETQYF,TGTGCCAGCAGCGTAGGCGATAGCGGGGGGGTCGAGGAGACCCAGTACTTC
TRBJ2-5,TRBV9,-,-,CASSVVGGAGETQYF,TGTGCCAGCAGCGTAGTTGGCGGGGCCGGAGAGACCCAGTACTTC
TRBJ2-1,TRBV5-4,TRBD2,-,CASSQHGGAYYNEQFF,TGTGCCAGCAGCCAGCACGGGGGGGCGTACTACAATGAGCAGTTCTTC
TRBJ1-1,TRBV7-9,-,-,CASSPIGTEAFF,TGTGCCAGCAGCCCCATTGGCACTGAAGCTTTCTTT
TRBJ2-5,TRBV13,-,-,CASSLGRTQYF,TGTGCCAGCAGCTTAGGGAGGACCCAGTACTTC
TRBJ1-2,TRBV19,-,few,CASSSLRLPLGYTF,TGTGCCAGTAGTTCCCTTCGGCTCCCGCTTGGCTACACCTTC
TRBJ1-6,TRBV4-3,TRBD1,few,CASSPQQGQYNSPLHF,TGCGCCAGCAGCCCCCAACAGGGGCAATATAATTCACCCCTCCACTTT
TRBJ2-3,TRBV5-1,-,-,CASREGTAADTQYF,TGCGCCAGCAGGGAAGGGACCGCGGCAGATACGCAGTATTTT
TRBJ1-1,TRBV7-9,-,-,CASSLIGPEAFF,TGTGCCAGCAGCTTAATTGGGCCAGAAGCTTTCTTT
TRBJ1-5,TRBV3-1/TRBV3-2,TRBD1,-,CASSQSTGGGQPQHF,TGTGCCAGCAGCCAGTCAACAGGAGGGGGCCAGCCCCAGCATTTT